The 30 T cell receptor beta chains reported below all come from one sample, sequenced in a study of control samples from healthy donors and cancer patients. The repertoire was sequenced with immunoSEQ multiplex PCR; TCRdb's copy has only in-frame clones and lacks some. This sample has around 92,000 clones; roughly four fifths occur once, and the top ten carry 2% to 2.5%. The sequenced sample consisted of blood. Receptors originate from a man in his 60s in good health.

The chain joins TRBV14 to TRBJ2-3, with D uncertain. Germline V gives CDR1 SGHDN, CDR2 FVKESK. This CDR3 spans 15 amino acids. V lost 4 bases, J lost 2 bases, and 13 bases lay in between. The CDR3 coding sequence is TGTGCCAGCAGCCCCTTAAGGGCGGCCACAGATACGCAGTATTTT. Its protein product is CASSPLRAATDTQYF.

The chain employs TRBV19 and TRBJ2-1, with 8 bases aligning to TRBD2. The V gene's germline CDR1 is LNHDA and CDR2 SQIVND (reference sequence). This CDR3 spans 15 amino acids. Unmatched junction bases numbered 10, after V lost 7 bases and J lost 5 bases. The CDR3 sequence is CASTTAGAGDNEQFF. DNA of the CDR3: TGTGCCAGTACCACAGCGGGGGCGGGGGACAATGAGCAGTTCTTC.

The chain uses TRBV6-5 and TRBJ1-1, with TRBD1 matching 7 bases. The CDR3 sequence is 14 residues long. Per germline, CDR1 MNHEY and CDR2 SVGAGI. V lost 4 bases, J lost 1 base, and 3 bases stayed unmatched. As DNA, the CDR3 is TGTGCCAGCAGTTTCCACAGGGGGAACACTGAAGCTTTCTTT. As protein: CASSFHRGNTEAFF.

The V call is TRBV30, the J call TRBJ1-6; perhaps TRBD1 as D (5 bases). The CDR3 has 17 amino acids. V lost 4 bases and J lost 0, with 16 bases in between. From germline, CDR1 is GTSNPN and CDR2 SVGIG (reference sequence). CDR3 bases: TGTGCCTGGACCCCCCTTGGGGGGAGCTCCTATAATTCACCCCTCCACTTT. Encoded protein: CAWTPLGGSSYNSPLHF.

This clone was counted between two and nine times. CDR3 DNA sequence: TGTGCCAGCAGTGAAGGGACAGGGACCAACCAGCCCCAGCATTTT. The encoded protein is CASSEGTGTNQPQHF. The chain links TRBV2 to TRBJ1-5; 8 nucleotides line up with TRBD1. The ends lost 1 base at V and 7 bases at J; junction bases unmatched: 6. This CDR3 is 15 amino acids long. Germline values: CDR1 SNHLY, CDR2 FYNNEI.

The rearrangement uses TRBV14 and TRBJ1-1; D is unclear. The germline V gene has CDR1 SGHDN and CDR2 FVKESK. This CDR3 has 12 residues. Trimming stripped 3 bases from V and 0 bases from J, with 2 bases between. The DNA of the CDR3 is TGTGCCAGCAGCCAGCTGAACACTGAAGCTTTCTTT. It specifies CASSQLNTEAFF.

This sequence joins TRBV9 and TRBJ2-3; the match to TRBD2 covers 8 bases. This CDR3 is 18 amino acids long. The V gene end was trimmed by 0 bases and the J gene end by 2 bases; junction bases not matched to a gene: 11. CDR1 and CDR2 (germline): SGDLS, YYNGEE. The CDR3 sequence: CASSVEGGGTRHTDTQYF. CDR3 coding DNA: TGTGCCAGCAGCGTAGAGGGTGGGGGGACTAGACACACAGATACGCAGTATTTT.

The CDR3 nucleotides are TGTGCCAGCACCCCCTCAGGGGCCCAGCCCCAGCATTTT. Translation: CASTPSGAQPQHF. The chain uses TRBV28 and TRBJ1-5, with D perhaps TRBD1 (6 bases). Germline loops: CDR1 MDHEN, CDR2 SYDVKM. This CDR3 has 13 residues. Trimming stripped 7 bases from V and 7 bases from J, with 14 bases between.

V usage is TRBV2 and J usage is TRBJ1-1, with a possible D match to TRBD1 (5 bases). This CDR3 has 14 amino acids. CDR1 is SNHLY, CDR2 FYNNEI, per germline. Trimming removed 4 bases at V and 4 bases at J, with 13 bases between. Here the CDR3 DNA reads TGTGCCAGCAGTGTTGGCTTGGGGGGCACTGAAGCTTTCTTT. It is translated as CASSVGLGGTEAFF.

The rearrangement uses TRBV5-4 and TRBJ1-2, with a weak D call TRBD1 (5 bases). The CDR3 is 15 amino acids. CDR1 is SGHNT and CDR2 is YYREEE in the germline V gene (reference sequence). V lost 3 bases and J lost 4, with 16 bases in between. The CDR3 region has the DNA TGTGCCAGCAGCTCGCATGGGGGTTTCCGCTATGGCTACACCTTC. Translating gives CASSSHGGFRYGYTF.

The V gene is TRBV10-2, the J gene TRBJ2-1, with 15 bases aligning to TRBD2. CDR3 length: 20 amino acids. V was pared by 8 bases and J by 0 bases, with 14 bases of the junction left unmatched. Germline V gives CDR1 WSHSY, CDR2 SAAADI. The DNA of the CDR3 is TGCGCCAGCGGAGTCGGGGGACTAGCGGGAGGTTCGAGCTCCTACAATGAGCAGTTCTTC. As protein: CASGVGGLAGGSSSYNEQFF.

The gene calls are TRBV19 and TRBJ1-1; TRBD1 might be the D (6 bases). V was pared by 1 base and J by 11 bases, with 11 bases between. Per germline, CDR1 LNHDA and CDR2 SQIVND (reference sequence). This CDR3 region has 12 residues. CDR3 loop: CASSIAGGTAFF. The CDR3 DNA sequence: TGTGCCAGTAGTATAGCGGGGGGCACGGCTTTCTTT.

The chain combines TRBV19 with TRBJ2-3; D remains unclear. CDR1 LNHDA and CDR2 SQIVND come from the germline V gene (reference sequence). The length of the CDR3 is 14 residues. V dropped 10 bases and J dropped 0 bases, with 14 bases sitting between them. CDR3 sequence: CATRNTVSTDTQYF. The DNA for the CDR3 is TGTGCCACCAGAAATACTGTGAGCACAGATACGCAGTATTTT.

The table lists this clone with a count of one. The chain carries TRBV19 and TRBJ1-6; D is ambiguous. Trimming pared 3 bases from V and 5 bases from J, leaving 8 bases between. There are 14 residues in the CDR3. The germline CDR1 and CDR2 sequences are LNHDA and SQIVND (reference sequence). The CDR3 bases are TGTGCCAGTAGTATGGGGAAGAATAATTCACCCCTCCACTTT. Translated, it gives CASSMGKNNSPLHF.

The CDR3 region has the DNA TGTGCCAGCAGCCTAGACAGGGGTATAACAGATACGCAGTATTTT. Translating it yields CASSLDRGITDTQYF. The chain is built from TRBV5-6 and TRBJ2-3, with 8 bases lining up with TRBD1. V was pared by 4 bases and J by 3 bases, with 7 bases of the junction left unmatched. Per germline, CDR1 SGHDT and CDR2 YYEEEE. The CDR3 totals 15 residues.

The chain's CDR3 is CASSYPTSGNNEQFF. The CDR3 DNA sequence: TGTGCCAGCAGTTACCCGACTAGCGGAAACAATGAGCAGTTCTTC. The J gene is TRBJ2-1, the V gene TRBV6-5, with 9 bases lining up with TRBD2. CDR3 size: 15 residues. Losses at the gene ends were 2 bases for V and 5 bases for J; bases not matched to a gene: 4. CDR1 is MNHEY, CDR2 SVGAGI, per germline.

This clone has a single count. The V and J genes are TRBV5-1 and TRBJ2-2; D is unresolved. CDR1 is SGHRS and CDR2 is YFSETQ in the germline V gene. V was shortened by 4 bases and J by 0 bases, with 10 bases between the two germline ends. The CDR3 is 15 residues long. CDR3 sequence (DNA): TGCGCCAGCAGCCAAACCTCCTCGAACACCGGGGAGCTGTTTTTT. Translated: CASSQTSSNTGELFF.

The chain recombines TRBV3-1 (or the pseudogene TRBV3-2) with TRBJ1-3; perhaps TRBD1 as D (6 bases). Per germline, CDR1 LGHDT and CDR2 YNNKEL (reference sequence). V lost 4 bases, J lost 0 bases, and 10 bases lay in between. This CDR3 contains 15 residues. The CDR3 coding sequence is TGTGCCAGCAGCCTAAGGGGGAGCTCTGGAAACACCATATATTTT. It codes for CASSLRGSSGNTIYF.

The chain employs TRBV30 and TRBJ2-2, with 8 bases fitting TRBD1. V gave up 8 bases and J gave up 6 bases; unmatched junction bases: 17. The CDR3 is 16 amino acids. Germline CDR1 GTSNPN, CDR2 SVGIG (reference sequence). CDR3 DNA sequence: TGTGCCCGAAGCTCCAGGGGGCGCCCCCCAGCCGGGGAGCTGTTTTTT. It translates to CARSSRGRPPAGELFF.

V gene TRBV14 combines with J gene TRBJ1-4, with D hard to call. With 4 bases removed from V and 1 base from J, the gap between germline ends came to 13 bases. This CDR3 has 16 residues. Germline V gene sequence: CDR1 SGHDN, CDR2 FVKESK. DNA for the CDR3: TGTGCCAGCAGCCGTGGAATTAGATTAACTAATGAAAAACTGTTTTTT. Residues: CASSRGIRLTNEKLFF. Using reference TRBV14 and TRBJ1-4 for the parts outside the CDR3, the full variable domain is EAGVTQFPSHSVIEKGQTVTLRCDPISGHDNLYWYRRVMGKEIKFLLHFVKESKQDESGMPNNRFLAERTGGTYSTLKVQPAELEDSGVYFCASSRGIRLTNEKLFFGSGTQLSVL.

The V call is TRBV6-6, the J call TRBJ2-1; D tentatively reads TRBD1 or TRBD2 (6 bases each). The CDR3 covers 16 residues. Per the germline V gene, CDR1 is MNHNY and CDR2 is SVGAGI (reference sequence). Trimming took off 7 bases at V and 4 bases at J, with 20 bases between the two ends. In nucleotides, the CDR3 is TGTGCCAGCAACAAAAGGGGGGCCGCTCCGTACAATGAGCAGTTCTTC. Translated, it gives CASNKRGAAPYNEQFF.

This clone was picked up one time. The chain combines TRBV24-1 with TRBJ2-3; D possibly corresponds to TRBD2 (5 bases). The germline V gene encodes CDR1 KGHDR and CDR2 SFDVKD. V lost 3 bases, J lost 2 bases, and 11 bases lay in between. CDR3 length: 15 amino acids. The CDR3 spells CATSDHRRNTDTQYF. The CDR3 DNA sequence: TGTGCCACCAGTGATCATAGGAGGAACACAGATACGCAGTATTTT.

The genes are TRBV5-1 and TRBJ2-1, with D maybe TRBD2 (6 bases). V was cut by 7 bases and J by 9 bases, with 17 bases left in between. This CDR3 comprises 13 residues. CDR1 SGHRS and CDR2 YFSETQ come from the germline V gene. DNA of the CDR3: TGCGCCAGCGGGGCCCTTCCGGAGGGTGAGCAGTTCTTC. It translates to CASGALPEGEQFF.

This sequence joins TRBV5-1 and TRBJ1-2; TRBD1 is a possible D gene (5 bases). Germline lookup yields CDR1 SGHRS and CDR2 YFSETQ. The V and J ends lost 4 bases and 4 bases respectively, with 11 bases between them. The CDR3 consists of 13 residues. The CDR3 DNA follows: TGCGCCAGCAGCCCCGGGACCGCCTATGGCTACACCTTC. It encodes CASSPGTAYGYTF.

This chain uses TRBV30 with TRBJ2-7; 7 bases agree with TRBD1. Germline trimming cut 5 bases from V and 1 base from J; bases unmatched to any gene: 5. Germline values: CDR1 GTSNPN, CDR2 SVGIG (reference sequence). The CDR3 consists of 13 residues. CDR3 region: CAWAPGGSYEQYF. Written as DNA, the CDR3 is TGTGCCTGGGCCCCAGGGGGTTCCTACGAGCAGTACTTC.

The chain couples TRBV6-1 to TRBJ2-3, with D possibly TRBD2 on 7 matching bases. Trimming left V 1 base short and J 4 bases short, with 15 bases between. The CDR3 is 16 residues long. Germline V gene data show CDR1 as MNHNS and CDR2 as SASEGT. The CDR3 loop reads CASSEEVGGPADTQYF. CDR3 nucleotides: TGTGCCAGCAGTGAAGAAGTGGGGGGGCCGGCAGATACGCAGTATTTT.

This clone came up a few times. This chain connects TRBV10-2 to TRBJ2-1, with TRBD1 as a possible D gene (5 bases). Trimming took 7 bases from V and 4 from J, leaving 14 bases between them. CDR3 size: 14 residues. The germline CDR1 and CDR2 sequences are WSHSY and SAAADI. DNA for the CDR3: TGCGCCAGCATTGGGAAGGGGCTATACAATGAGCAGTTCTTC. Its protein product is CASIGKGLYNEQFF.

The table lists this clone with a few counts. The V call is TRBV4-1, the J call TRBJ1-5, with D possibly being TRBD1 (5 bases). The germline CDR1 and CDR2 sequences are MGHRA and YSYEKL. The CDR3 is 16 amino acids. The germline V and J ends were trimmed by 1 base and 6 bases, with 16 bases remaining between them. The chain's CDR3 is CASSQVRGDTGQPQHF. In nucleotides, the CDR3 is TGCGCCAGCAGCCAAGTGCGGGGGGATACGGGTCAGCCCCAGCATTTT.

This chain connects TRBV5-1 to TRBJ1-1; D not certain. Germline assignment: CDR1 SGHRS and CDR2 YFSETQ. V shed 0 bases and J shed 0 bases, with 9 bases lying between them. The CDR3 has 15 residues. Written as DNA, the CDR3 is TGCGCCAGCAGCTTGGATGCTTTTATGAACACTGAAGCTTTCTTT. This sequence encodes CASSLDAFMNTEAFF.

The chain uses TRBV2 and TRBJ2-7; TRBD1 aligns across 11 bases. This CDR3 is built from 14 residues. CDR1 is SNHLY and CDR2 is FYNNEI in the germline V gene. J was trimmed by 5 bases and V by 11 bases; bases with no gene match: 11. The CDR3 coding sequence is TGTGCCGCCGAGGGACAGGGGGGTACCCACGAGCAGTACTTC. Its protein product is CAAEGQGGTHEQYF.